These 24 T cell receptor beta chains were sequenced from one sample in a study of preoperative IRX-2 immunotherapy in early breast cancer. This sample's treatment: preoperative locoregional IRX-2 cytokine immunotherapy. The table came from immunoSEQ multiplex PCR; TCRdb's copy has only in-frame clones and leaves some out. The sample lists roughly 30,000 clones, roughly four fifths occurring once. Sample collection occurred from a patient treated with IRX-2 immunotherapy. The receptors stem from a human donor with breast cancer.

CDR3 loop: CASSLDRYSYEQYF. The DNA of the CDR3 is TGTGCCAGCAGCTTAGACAGATACTCCTACGAGCAGTACTTC. This chain joins TRBV7-4 and TRBJ2-7; D remains ambiguous. The CDR3 extends over 14 amino acids. Trimming removed 1 base at V and 0 bases at J, with 7 bases between. Per the germline V gene, CDR1 is SGHVT and CDR2 is SQSDAQ.

This clone was counted once. The DNA for the CDR3 is TGTGCCAGCTTACCAGGGTTCCTGAACACTGAAGCTTTCTTT. It yields the protein CASLPGFLNTEAFF. The V and J genes are TRBV28 and TRBJ1-1; D is perhaps TRBD1 (5 bases). Looked up from germline, CDR1 is MDHEN and CDR2 is SYDVKM. Between the trimmed V and J ends, which lost 8 bases and 0 bases, there was a span of 13 bases. The CDR3 length is 14 residues.

This chain uses TRBV11-3 with TRBJ2-7; 11 positions agree with TRBD2. The CDR3 runs 16 residues. V lost 3 bases to trimming and J lost 5 bases; unmatched junction nucleotides: 9. Germline CDR1 reads SGHNT; CDR2 reads YENEEA. The CDR3 region is CASSFTSGSLGNEQYF. In nucleotides, the CDR3 is TGTGCCAGCAGCTTTACTAGCGGGAGTCTGGGGAACGAGCAGTACTTC.

The gene calls are TRBV4-1 and TRBJ1-1, with 8 nucleotides matching TRBD1. This CDR3 is 14 amino acids long. Losses at the gene ends were 1 base for V and 8 bases for J; bases not matched to a gene: 6. Germline V CDR1 and CDR2: MGHRA, YSYEKL. CDR3 region: CASSQAGGQVEAFF. The DNA of the CDR3 is TGCGCCAGCAGCCAAGCGGGGGGACAGGTCGAAGCTTTCTTT.

The rearrangement links TRBV1 to TRBJ1-2. TRBV1 has pseudogene status. The CDR3 extends over 14 amino acids. CDR3 protein: CASSQGPRNYGYTF. Written as DNA, the CDR3 is TGCGCCAGCAGCCAAGGCCCCCGTAACTATGGCTACACCTTC.

This chain uses TRBV6-8 with TRBJ1-1; D is ambiguous. Germline-derived CDR1 and CDR2 are MNHGY and SAAAGT. CDR3 length: 14 amino acids. The V end was cut by 5 bases, the J end by 0 bases, with 10 bases between. The CDR3 reads CASSVTTVNTEAFF. The DNA of the CDR3 is TGTGCCAGCAGTGTAACGACGGTGAACACTGAAGCTTTCTTT.

V gene TRBV5-1 combines with J gene TRBJ2-3; D may be TRBD1 (6 bases). Germline CDR1 SGHRS, CDR2 YFSETQ. The CDR3 totals 15 residues. V was clipped by 4 bases and J by 0 bases, with 12 bases between them. In DNA form, the CDR3 reads TGCGCCAGCAGCCATCGACAGGCTAGCACAGATACGCAGTATTTT. Translating gives CASSHRQASTDTQYF.

The chain has TRBV6-8 and TRBJ2-1; 8 bases align to TRBD2. The CDR3 consists of 15 residues. The V gene end was trimmed by 5 bases and the J gene end by 10 bases; junction bases not matched to a gene: 13. In germline, CDR1 is MNHGY, CDR2 SAAAGT. The CDR3 protein is CASSNLAGAAGEQFF. Written as DNA, the CDR3 is TGTGCCAGCAGTAACCTAGCGGGTGCTGCGGGGGAGCAGTTCTTC.

V is TRBV25-1 and J is TRBJ1-1, with 7 bases aligning to TRBD1. V was clipped by 5 bases and J by 3 bases; unmatched bases: 3. The CDR3 spans 13 residues. Germline values: CDR1 MGHDK, CDR2 SYGVNS. CDR3 sequence: CASSSDRDTEAFF. DNA for the CDR3: TGTGCCAGCAGTAGTGACAGGGACACTGAAGCTTTCTTT.

The rearrangement links TRBV18 to TRBJ2-7, with TRBD1 identical over 9 bases. The CDR3 covers 14 residues. Trimming at V came to 3 bases and at J to 6 bases, leaving 6 bases not matched to a gene. Germline V gives CDR1 KGHSH, CDR2 LQKENI. This CDR3 is CASSPWTGVAEQYF. The DNA of the CDR3 is TGTGCCAGCTCACCGTGGACAGGGGTGGCCGAGCAGTACTTC.

On this clone: Germline is not matched at one junction end, which may reflect a read error. The V call is TRBV6-8, the J call TRBJ1-2, with 10 bases identical to TRBD1. In germline, CDR1 is MNHGY, CDR2 SAAAGT. The CDR3 totals 15 residues. The CDR3 spells CAISSGTGDNYGYTF. The CDR3 region has the DNA TGTGCCATCAGTTCCGGGACAGGGGATAACTATGGCTACACCTTC.

The V and J genes are TRBV28 and TRBJ2-5; the match to TRBD2 covers 9 bases. Germline values: CDR1 MDHEN, CDR2 SYDVKM. This CDR3 spans 13 amino acids. The V gene end was trimmed by 6 bases and the J gene end by 4 bases; junction bases not matched to a gene: 3. The CDR3 sequence: CASRISGRETQYF. The CDR3 region has the DNA TGTGCCAGCAGGATTAGCGGGAGAGAGACCCAGTACTTC.

The chain recombines TRBV6-8 with TRBJ1-1, with D unresolved. CDR1 and CDR2 from the germline V gene are MNHGY and SAAAGT. This CDR3 spans 12 amino acids. Trimming cost V 5 bases and J 1 base, with 5 bases left between them. CDR3 nucleotide sequence: TGTGCCAGCAGTGAGTCGAACACTGAAGCTTTCTTT. It translates to CASSESNTEAFF.

The CDR3 coding sequence is TGTGCCAGTAGTATAGATGTCGGTGCAGGAGGCTATGGCTACACCTTC. It translates to CASSIDVGAGGYGYTF. The chain has TRBV19 and TRBJ1-2, with D hard to call. This CDR3 has 16 amino acids. CDR1 LNHDA and CDR2 SQIVND come from the germline V gene (reference sequence). V dropped 0 bases and J dropped 4 bases, with 15 bases sitting between them.

A note on this clone: The junction departs from germline at one end; a sequencing error may be responsible. This chain uses TRBV6-8 with TRBJ2-7, with D perhaps being TRBD1 or TRBD2 (6 bases each). Germline-derived CDR1 and CDR2 are MNHGY and SAAAGT. The CDR3 consists of 14 residues. This CDR3 reads CAISPGHGGYEQYF. The CDR3 nucleotides read TGTGCCATCAGTCCGGGACACGGGGGCTACGAGCAGTACTTC.

The rearrangement links TRBV19 to TRBJ2-1, with TRBD1 identical over 8 bases. J gave up 8 bases and V 4 bases, and 10 bases lay outside the gene matches. CDR1 is LNHDA, CDR2 SQIVND, per germline (reference sequence). CDR3 length: 15 amino acids. As DNA, the CDR3 is TGTGCCAGTAGTAACGGACAGGGATGGGGTGATGAGCAGTTCTTC. It translates to CASSNGQGWGDEQFF. Based on the CDR3 plus reference TRBV19 and TRBJ2-1, the full variable domain is DGGITQSPKYLFRKEGQNVTLSCEQNLNHDAMYWYRQDPGQGLRLIYYSQIVNDFQKGDIAEGYSVSREKKESFPLTVTSAQKNPTAFYLCASSNGQGWGDEQFFGPGTRLTVL.

CDR3 in DNA: TGTGCCAGTTCGGGGCTAGCGTACGGTGAGACCCAGTACTTC. This sequence encodes CASSGLAYGETQYF. J is TRBJ2-5 and V is TRBV12-2; TRBD2 is taken as the D call from the table, unchecked against the DNA. TRBV12-2 is a pseudogene locus. The CDR3 is made up of 14 amino acids.

The chain carries TRBV1 and TRBJ1-3; TRBD1 was called by the table and not checked on the DNA. TRBV1 is marked as a pseudogene. The CDR3 contains 17 residues. The CDR3 DNA is TGCGCCAGCAGCCATTTACCCTCAGGGGTTTCGGGAAACACCATATATTTT. Its protein is CASSHLPSGVSGNTIYF.

This clone was counted only a few times. The CDR3: CASRPTPGLGSNQPQHF. CDR3 coding DNA: TGTGCCAGCAGGCCAACACCAGGGTTGGGTAGCAATCAGCCCCAGCATTTT. V and J are TRBV9 and TRBJ1-5; D possibly corresponds to TRBD1 (5 bases). CDR1 SGDLS and CDR2 YYNGEE come from the germline V gene. This CDR3 region has 17 residues. Trimming shortened V by 5 bases and J by 0 bases, and 18 bases separated the two germline ends.

This clone came up once. The V gene is TRBV6-8, the J gene TRBJ2-3; the D is unclear. The CDR3 is 12 amino acids. The V and J ends lost 3 bases and 3 bases respectively, with 4 bases between them. Per germline, CDR1 MNHGY and CDR2 SAAAGT. The CDR3 loop is CASSYWTDTQYF. CDR3 bases: TGTGCCAGCAGTTATTGGACAGATACGCAGTATTTT.

The sample holds a few counts of this clone. The rearrangement joins TRBV6-8 to TRBJ1-5; D perhaps matches TRBD1 (5 bases). The CDR3 consists of 13 residues. Between the trimmed V and J ends, which lost 3 bases and 4 bases, there was a span of 7 bases. Germline V gene lookup returns CDR1 MNHGY and CDR2 SAAAGT. CDR3 in DNA: TGTGCCAGCAGTTATCGGGGGAATCAGCCCCAGCATTTT. Its translation is CASSYRGNQPQHF.

The chain is built from TRBV28 and TRBJ2-7; 7 bases align to TRBD2. J was trimmed by 5 bases and V by 2 bases; bases with no gene match: 12. The CDR3 is 16 residues long. CDR1 is MDHEN and CDR2 is SYDVKM in the germline V gene. The DNA of the CDR3 is TGTGCCAGCAGTTTAGGGGAGGGAGTTCCCCCCCACGAGCAGTACTTC. This sequence encodes CASSLGEGVPPHEQYF.

This clone was seen a few times. The gene calls are TRBV11-3 and TRBJ1-4; D is possibly TRBD1 (6 bases). The germline V gene encodes CDR1 SGHNT and CDR2 YENEEA. The V gene lost 5 bases and the J gene lost 10 bases, with 23 bases spanning the gap. This CDR3 comprises 16 residues. CDR3 in amino acids: CASSLVGDRFSRKLFF. The DNA of the CDR3 is TGTGCCAGCAGCCTGGTGGGAGACAGGTTCTCAAGAAAACTGTTTTTT.

This sequence joins TRBV6-8 and TRBJ2-1, with 10 bases identical to TRBD2. The CDR3 has 18 amino acids. The germline V gene encodes CDR1 MNHGY and CDR2 SAAAGT. V trimming: 10 bases; J trimming: 5 bases; junction bases outside the gene matches: 20. The CDR3 spells CAIAKFTSTSGQHNEQFF. DNA for the CDR3: TGTGCCATCGCTAAGTTTACCTCGACTAGCGGGCAGCACAATGAGCAGTTCTTC.